This paragraph reports one T cell receptor beta chain. This sample was included in a study of blood T cell repertoires in COVID-19. Study overall: Nucleic acid was either cDNA or gDNA, and it came from T cells, B-cell-depleted T cells, or PBMCs.

Original processing methods: Amplification of reference gene primers was used by the study to estimate nucleated cell counts. Produced via immunoSEQ multiplex PCR; TCRdb's table is partial and in-frame only. Clone size and V and J calls were adopted from that table, with D and trimming inferred from the DNA. Of approximately 56,000 clones listed, about four fifths were seen once; the top ten hold around a quarter. Trimming took 10 bases from V and 8 from J, leaving 18 bases between them. The CDR3 is 13 residues long. In germline, CDR1 is MNHEY, CDR2 SVGAGI. Sequenced material: peripheral blood. The TCR sequence derives from a woman aged 80 or older with COVID-19, enrolled during active disease. The chain is built from TRBV6-5 and TRBJ2-1; D uncertain. In DNA, the CDR3 is TGTGCCACCCGACGACAACCTACCGATGAGCAGTTCTTC. It yields the protein CATRRQPTDEQFF.